This passage covers 13 T cell receptor beta chains from one sample sequenced in a study of somatic mutations in cytotoxic T cells in rheumatoid arthritis. Data came from immunoSEQ multiplex PCR; TCRdb stores just in-frame clones and leaves some out. This table has roughly 14,000 clones, about 69% appearing once. The material sequenced was CD8+ T cells sorted from blood. All receptors come from an adult with rheumatoid arthritis.

This clone was counted a single time. This rearrangement joins TRBV7-8 to TRBJ1-5; possible D gene TRBD1, 5 bases. Germline CDR1 SGHVS, CDR2 FQNEAQ. This CDR3 contains 13 residues. Trimming shortened V by 6 bases and J by 2 bases, and 8 bases separated the two germline ends. CDR3 bases: TGTGCCAGCAGGTCGGGGGGCAATCAGCCCCAGCATTTT. Protein: CASRSGGNQPQHF.

This clone ranks as medium-sized. V gene TRBV7-9 combines with J gene TRBJ2-7; TRBD2 might be the D (5 bases). The germline V gene encodes CDR1 SEHNR and CDR2 FQNEAQ (reference sequence). The CDR3 consists of 15 residues. The ends were cut back, 5 bases at V and 5 bases at J, with 19 bases in the middle. CDR3 in DNA: TGTGCCAGCAGCCCCTTGGCTAGCAGTATCGACGAGCAGTACTTC. The encoded protein is CASSPLASSIDEQYF.

The rearrangement uses TRBV2 and TRBJ1-2; possibly TRBD1 for D (5 bases). V was pared by 2 bases and J by 10 bases, with 20 bases between. The CDR3 runs 15 residues. The germline V gene encodes CDR1 SNHLY and CDR2 FYNNEI. Here the CDR3 DNA reads TGTGCCAGCAGTGAAAGGACATACTCTTTGGATGTCTACACCTTC. This sequence encodes CASSERTYSLDVYTF.

The genes are TRBV19 and TRBJ1-6; D is ambiguous. Germline V lookup: CDR1 LNHDA, CDR2 SQIVND (reference sequence). The CDR3 is 15 residues long. Trimming left V 4 bases short and J 7 bases short, with 14 bases between. The CDR3 sequence is CASSTSPSGNSPLHF. The DNA of the CDR3 is TGTGCCAGTAGTACCTCCCCCAGTGGAAATTCACCCCTCCACTTT.

The genes are TRBV2 and TRBJ1-2; no definite D call. Trimming left V 8 bases short and J 8 bases short, with 15 bases between. This CDR3 region has 12 residues. Germline CDR1 and CDR2: SNHLY and FYNNEI. The CDR3 nucleotides are TGTGCCAGCCACCCGGGAACTGGCGGCTACACCTTC. Residues: CASHPGTGGYTF. Using reference TRBV2 and TRBJ1-2 for the parts outside the CDR3, the full variable domain is EPEVTQTPSHQVTQMGQEVILRCVPISNHLYFYWYRQILGQKVEFLVSFYNNEISEKSEIFDDQFSVERPDGSNFTLKIRSTKLEDSAMYFCASHPGTGGYTFGSGTRLTVV.

The genes are TRBV2 and TRBJ2-7; D not resolved. In germline, CDR1 is SNHLY, CDR2 FYNNEI. V was cut by 8 bases and J by 6 bases, with 11 bases left in between. The CDR3 covers 11 residues. CDR3 bases: TGTGCCAGCTTTGGGTCGGGCGAGCAGTACTTC. Translation gives CASFGSGEQYF.

The chain combines TRBV19 with TRBJ2-1; D is perhaps TRBD1 (6 bases). Trimming stripped 8 bases from V and 9 bases from J, with 14 bases between. Germline loops: CDR1 LNHDA, CDR2 SQIVND (reference sequence). The CDR3 consists of 12 residues. The CDR3 bases are TGTGCCAGTGGGGAACAGGGTAGTGAGCAGTTCTTC. It yields the protein CASGEQGSEQFF.

The genes are TRBV7-9 and TRBJ2-7; TRBD1 agrees at 7 bases. The CDR3 sequence is 15 residues long. Germline assignment: CDR1 SEHNR and CDR2 FQNEAQ (reference sequence). J was trimmed by 4 bases and V by 1 base; bases with no gene match: 7. In DNA form, the CDR3 reads TGTGCCAGCAGCTTAGGTTCAGGGGGTGGTTACGAGCAGTACTTC. This gives the protein CASSLGSGGGYEQYF.

V is TRBV4-1 and J is TRBJ2-7; TRBD2 matches 9 bases. CDR3 length: 14 residues. After removal of 1 base from V and 10 bases from J, the junction contained 8 bases not matched to a gene. CDR1 and CDR2 from the germline V gene are MGHRA and YSYEKL. CDR3 bases: TGCGCCAGCAGCCAAGGGGGACTAGCTGGAAAACAGTACTTC. This encodes CASSQGGLAGKQYF.

The CDR3 DNA reads TGTGCCAGTAGTATGACAGGGGCTGAAGCTTTCTTT. It yields the protein CASSMTGAEAFF. The rearrangement joins TRBV19 to TRBJ1-1; TRBD1 agrees at 8 bases. The V gene end was trimmed by 3 bases and the J gene end by 6 bases; junction bases not matched to a gene: 0. CDR1 LNHDA and CDR2 SQIVND come from the germline V gene (reference sequence). This CDR3 is built from 12 residues.

The genes are TRBV27 and TRBJ2-2; TRBD1 matches at 10 bases. The V segment lost 5 bases and the J segment 4 bases; nucleotides outside the gene matches: 10. From germline, CDR1 is MNHEY and CDR2 SMNVEV (reference sequence). There are 17 residues in the CDR3. The CDR3: CASSIPGQGTGTGELFF. The CDR3 nucleotides are TGTGCCAGCAGTATCCCGGGACAGGGGACGGGCACCGGGGAGCTGTTTTTT.

The rearrangement links TRBV7-9 to TRBJ2-5, with unresolved D. This CDR3 is built from 15 residues. From germline, CDR1 is SEHNR and CDR2 FQNEAQ (reference sequence). Trimming removed 1 base from V and 5 bases from J, with 14 bases in between. CDR3 in DNA: TGTGCCAGCAGCTTAGACAGTGGAAGGTGGGAGACCCAGTACTTC. The encoded protein is CASSLDSGRWETQYF.

The chain joins TRBV5-1 to TRBJ1-2; the match to TRBD1 covers 7 bases. V shed 2 bases, J shed 6 bases, and the junction held 1 base outside the gene matches. This CDR3 is 12 amino acids long. Germline V gene lookup returns CDR1 SGHRS and CDR2 YFSETQ. CDR3 nucleotides: TGCGCCAGCAGCTTAGGGACAGATGGCTACACCTTC. Residues: CASSLGTDGYTF.